The rows below give T cell receptor beta chains drawn from one sample of a study of T-cell reconstitution after alpha-beta-depleted transplantation in children. TCRdb itself ran the PCR reads through MiXCR, one entry per CDR3 protein. The sample lists roughly 300,000 distinct CDR3 sequences, over 9% occurring once. Sequenced material: PBMCs from the stem cell graft donor, taken from the stem cell graft. The receptors were sampled from a human donor who donated a stem cell graft to a child with acute lymphoblastic leukemia. The CDR3 runs from the conserved cysteine through the conserved F or W. A D gene is named only where the DNA matches it firmly. A clone size is listed for some rows: how often the clone was seen (once, few, many), or a class if it is expanded.

v_gene	abundance	d_gene	len	j_gene	CDR3nt	CDR3aa
TRBV4-3	many	NA	14	TRBJ2-6	TGCGCCAGCAGCCAAGAATCGGGGGCCAACGTCCTGACTTTC	CASSQESGANVLTF
TRBV29-1	few	TRBD2	14	TRBJ2-1	TGCAGCGTTGACCTAGCGGGAGTGGGTGATGAGCAGTTCTTC	CSVDLAGVGDEQFF
TRBV5-1	NA	TRBD1	14	TRBJ2-1	TGCGCCAGCAGCATCGGACAGGGGAATGGTGAGCAGTTCTTC	CASSIGQGNGEQFF
TRBV7-7	few	NA	13	TRBJ2-5	TGTGCTAGCAGCCCAGGGGCGGAAGAGACCCAGTACTTC	CASSPGAEETQYF
TRBV6-1	NA	TRBD2	16	TRBJ2-1	TGTGCCAGCAGTGATGGGCGGGAGGGCCCCTACAATGAGCAGTTCTTC	CASSDGREGPYNEQFF
TRBV20-1	NA	TRBD2	16	TRBJ2-1	TGCAGTGCTAGTAACCCTCATGGCACTAGCGGGAGGAAGGAGTTCTTC	CSASNPHGTSGRKEFF
TRBV6-6	few	NA	13	TRBJ1-4	TGTGCCAGCAGTTACCTCGGGGGGGAAAAACTGTTTTTT	CASSYLGGEKLFF
TRBV20-1	few	TRBD2	15	TRBJ2-3	TGCAGTGCGGAAAGAAATAGCGGGATCACAGATACGCAGTATTTT	CSAERNSGITDTQYF
TRBV7-2	NA	TRBD1	17	TRBJ2-3	TGTGCCGGCAGCTTAGTTGGGACAGCAGTCGGCACAGATACGCAGTATTTT	CAGSLVGTAVGTDTQYF
TRBV5-8	NA	NA	15	TRBJ1-1	TGTGCCAGCGCACGCGGGATGGGGAGGAACACTGAAGCTTTCTTT	CASARGMGRNTEAFF
TRBV7-9	few	NA	17	TRBJ1-6	TGTGCCAGCAGCTTAGTTACGGGGACCTCCTATAATTCACCCCTCCACTTT	CASSLVTGTSYNSPLHF
TRBV2	NA	NA	13	TRBJ1-2	TGTGCCAGCATCTCCCCAGGGACCTATGGCTACACCTTC	CASISPGTYGYTF
TRBV4-1	NA	NA	17	TRBJ1-6	TGCGCCAGCAGCCTAGAGAGACGGACAGCCATTAATTCACCCCTCCACTTT	CASSLERRTAINSPLHF
TRBV20-1	many	TRBD2	14	TRBJ2-1	TGCAGTGCTCCCGGGACTAGCGGTTACAATGAGCAGTTCTTC	CSAPGTSGYNEQFF
TRBV28	NA	NA	18	TRBJ2-7	TGTGCCAGCAGTCACGCTTGGGCGGGAACGGAGACATCCTACGAGCAGTACTTC	CASSHAWAGTETSYEQYF
TRBV5-1	few	NA	16	TRBJ2-2	TGCGCCAGCAGCTTGTCCAGGGGTATTGGAACCGGGGAGCTGTTTTTT	CASSLSRGIGTGELFF
TRBV7-7	many	TRBD2	15	TRBJ2-5	TGTGCTAGCAGCCCCGTAGCGGGAGGCCAGGAGACCCAGTACTTC	CASSPVAGGQETQYF
TRBV20-1	NA	TRBD2	17	TRBJ2-7	TGCAGTGCCTTGAAACTAGCGGGAGGGCAAGGCTCCTACGAGCAGTACTTC	CSALKLAGGQGSYEQYF
TRBV5-1	once	NA	13	TRBJ1-2	TGCGCCAGCAGCTTGGGACAGCGCTATGGCTACACCTTC	CASSLGQRYGYTF
TRBV27	NA	NA	16	TRBJ2-1	TGTGCCAGCAGTTATGGGGGTCTAAGCTCCTACAATGAGCAGTTCTTC	CASSYGGLSSYNEQFF
TRBV4-1	NA	NA	14	TRBJ1-4	TGCGCCAGCAGCCAGGGGAGTATAAATGAAAAACTGTTTTTT	CASSQGSINEKLFF
TRBV6-2/TRBV6-3	many	NA	13	TRBJ1-1	TGTGCCAGCAGTTCAGGGATGGGCACTGAAGCTTTCTTT	CASSSGMGTEAFF
TRBV20-1	few	NA	13	TRBJ2-7	TGCAGTGCTAGGGCACTAGACGACTACGAGCAGTACTTC	CSARALDDYEQYF
TRBV4-3	NA	TRBD2	17	TRBJ2-7	TGCGCCAGCAGCCAAGATCTGGTCGGCGGGAGGGGTTACGAGCAGTACTTC	CASSQDLVGGRGYEQYF
TRBV6-2/TRBV6-3	NA	NA	12	TRBJ2-7	TGTGCCAGCAGTTACTCGCACTACGAGCAGTACTTC	CASSYSHYEQYF
TRBV7-2	few	TRBD2	15	TRBJ2-3	TGTGCCAGCAGCTCGACTAGCGGGATAGCAGATACGCAGTATTTT	CASSSTSGIADTQYF